The clone carrying this T cell receptor beta chain showed up just a few times. No antigen is known for it. TCRdb's table, derived via immunoSEQ multiplex PCR, lists solely in-frame clones and lacks some. The sample lists 2,000 or so clones, 37% occurring once. This CDR3 contains 17 residues. Per germline, CDR1 SGDLS and CDR2 YYNGEE. The ends were cut back, 0 bases at V and 4 bases at J, with 17 bases in the middle. The data are from a study of T cells in localized non-small cell lung cancer. Study findings and constraints: A raised T cell density in blood coincided with lengthier overall survival. Adjacent uninvolved lung had the highest clonality, suggesting focused antigen responses.

The chain combines TRBV9 with TRBJ2-4; perhaps D is TRBD1 or TRBD2 (5 bases each). Source: lung tumor tissue, taken before any cancer treatment. This TCR was sampled from a female donor at least 60 years old with stage I lung adenocarcinoma. The CDR3, as DNA: TGTGCCAGCAGCGTAGATCCGGGGCCGGGGTCGAAAAACATTCAGTACTTC. The encoded protein is CASSVDPGPGSKNIQYF.